This TCR beta chain originates from a study of shared clonotypes between healthy human individuals. Study at large: A couple of women and three men aged 18 to 49 served as donors. Study-level findings and limits: Since donors were few, the genetic and exposure-history diversity represented was limited.

Profiled with immunoSEQ multiplex PCR; TCRdb holds only in-frame clones, not every one. The sample includes approximately 1,000,000 clones, 75% to 85% of them seen just once. The count of this clone is one. Its antigen is as yet unknown. CDR1 and CDR2 from the germline V gene are LGHNA and YNFKEQ. The CDR3 loop spans 16 amino acids. The V and J ends lost 1 base and 4 bases respectively, with 16 bases between them. The TCR was taken from a young man in good health. Some clones in this sample may be carry-over from other donors' samples. Sequencing was performed on memory CD4+ T cells from PBMCs. Indicated subset: CD45RA-negative fraction. This chain joins TRBV4-2 and TRBJ1-2; a possible D gene is TRBD1 (6 bases). Here the CDR3 reads CASSQVGDRKLYGYTF. The CDR3 DNA follows: TGTGCCAGCAGCCAAGTTGGTGACAGGAAACTCTATGGCTACACCTTC.